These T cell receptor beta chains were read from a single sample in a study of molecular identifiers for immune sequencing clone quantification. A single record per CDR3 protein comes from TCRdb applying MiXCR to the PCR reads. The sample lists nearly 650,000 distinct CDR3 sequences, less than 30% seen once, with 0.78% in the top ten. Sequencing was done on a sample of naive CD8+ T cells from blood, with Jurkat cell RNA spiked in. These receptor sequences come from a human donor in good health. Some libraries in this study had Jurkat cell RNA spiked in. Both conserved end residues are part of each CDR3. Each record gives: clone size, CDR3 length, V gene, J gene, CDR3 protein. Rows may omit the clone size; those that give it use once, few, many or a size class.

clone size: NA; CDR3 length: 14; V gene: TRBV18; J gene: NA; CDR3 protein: CASSPPGVGDTQHF
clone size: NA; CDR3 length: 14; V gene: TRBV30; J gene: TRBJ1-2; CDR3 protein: CAWSPGQGGYGYTF
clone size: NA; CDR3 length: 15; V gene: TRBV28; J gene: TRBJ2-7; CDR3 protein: CASRLLAGAGYEQYF
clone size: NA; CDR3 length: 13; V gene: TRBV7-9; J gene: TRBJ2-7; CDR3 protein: CASSLGDREAQYF
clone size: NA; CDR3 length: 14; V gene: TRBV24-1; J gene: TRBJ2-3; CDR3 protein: CANNPGFISDTQYF
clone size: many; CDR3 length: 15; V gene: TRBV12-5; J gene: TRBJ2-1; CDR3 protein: CASGLVIDSRLEQFF
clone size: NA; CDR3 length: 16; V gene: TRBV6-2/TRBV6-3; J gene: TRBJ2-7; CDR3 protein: CASSYQRTSGSHEQYF
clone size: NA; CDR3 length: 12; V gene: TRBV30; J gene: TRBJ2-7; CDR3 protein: CAWTPGSGEQYF
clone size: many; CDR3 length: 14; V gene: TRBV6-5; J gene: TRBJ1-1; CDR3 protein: CASSYFTRGTEAFF
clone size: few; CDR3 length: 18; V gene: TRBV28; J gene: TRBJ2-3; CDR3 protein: CASSYTSGRALDTDTQYF
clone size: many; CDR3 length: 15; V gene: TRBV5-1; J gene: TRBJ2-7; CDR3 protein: CASSLIGGPSYEQYF
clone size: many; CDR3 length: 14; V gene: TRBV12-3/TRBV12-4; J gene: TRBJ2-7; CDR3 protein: CASSAHSNPYEQYF
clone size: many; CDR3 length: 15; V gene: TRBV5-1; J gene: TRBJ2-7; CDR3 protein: CASSLEVAGSYEQYF
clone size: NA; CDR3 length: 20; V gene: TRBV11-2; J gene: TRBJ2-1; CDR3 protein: CASSFSGGGSGRYSYNEQFF
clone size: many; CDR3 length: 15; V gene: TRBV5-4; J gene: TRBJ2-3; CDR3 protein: CASSLRTGFPDTQYF
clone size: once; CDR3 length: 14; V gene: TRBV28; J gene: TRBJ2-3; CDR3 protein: CAGSLLLSTDTQYF
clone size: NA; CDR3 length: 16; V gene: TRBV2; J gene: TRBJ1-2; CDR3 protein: CASSPNAWTRNYSYTF
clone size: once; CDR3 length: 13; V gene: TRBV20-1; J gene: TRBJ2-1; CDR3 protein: CSGSGSSYNEQFF
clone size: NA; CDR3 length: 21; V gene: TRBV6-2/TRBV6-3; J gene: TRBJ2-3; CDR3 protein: CASSYPSSGTSGRRWTDTQYF
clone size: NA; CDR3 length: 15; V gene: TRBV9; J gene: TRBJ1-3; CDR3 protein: CASSGYDISGNTIYF
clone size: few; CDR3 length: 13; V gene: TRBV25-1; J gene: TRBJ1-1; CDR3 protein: CASSVGGEVAAFF
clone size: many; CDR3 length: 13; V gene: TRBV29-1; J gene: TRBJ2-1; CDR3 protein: CSVDRAPYNEQFF
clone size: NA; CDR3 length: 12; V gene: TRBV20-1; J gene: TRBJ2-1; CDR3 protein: CSARLLHSEQFF
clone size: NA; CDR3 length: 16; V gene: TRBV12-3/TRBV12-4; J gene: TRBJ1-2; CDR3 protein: CASSLLGEGQYYGYTF
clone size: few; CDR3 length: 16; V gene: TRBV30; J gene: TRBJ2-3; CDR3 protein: CAWSGGGGGFTDTQYF
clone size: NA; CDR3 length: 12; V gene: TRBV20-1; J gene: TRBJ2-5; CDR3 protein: CSAMPPLEFQYF
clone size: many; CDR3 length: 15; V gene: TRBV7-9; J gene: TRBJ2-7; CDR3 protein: CASSLPGRGDYEQYF
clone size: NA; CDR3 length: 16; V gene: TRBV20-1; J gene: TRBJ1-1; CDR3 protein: CSAIPPLDRANGEAFF
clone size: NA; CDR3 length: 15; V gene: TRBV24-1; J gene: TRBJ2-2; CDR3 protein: CATSDSGGMNGELFF
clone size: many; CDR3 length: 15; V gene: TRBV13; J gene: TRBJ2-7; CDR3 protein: CASSPTGDRVDEQYF
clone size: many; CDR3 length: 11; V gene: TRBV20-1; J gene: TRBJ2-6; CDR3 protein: CSARALDVLTF
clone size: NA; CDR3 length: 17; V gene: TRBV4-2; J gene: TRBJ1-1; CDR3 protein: CASSSGIGDRGPTEAFF
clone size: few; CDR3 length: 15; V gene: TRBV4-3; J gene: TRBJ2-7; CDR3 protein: CASSQDNRAAYEQYF
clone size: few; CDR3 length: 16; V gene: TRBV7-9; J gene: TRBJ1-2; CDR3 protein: CASSLAPLFDSYGYTF
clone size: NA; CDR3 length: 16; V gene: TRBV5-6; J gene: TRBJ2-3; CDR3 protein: CASSLLLAGHTDTQYF
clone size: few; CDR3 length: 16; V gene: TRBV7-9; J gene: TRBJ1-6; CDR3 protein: CASSFTASSYNSPLHF
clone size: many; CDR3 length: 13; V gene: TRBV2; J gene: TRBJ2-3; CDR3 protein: CASRGDNTDTQYF
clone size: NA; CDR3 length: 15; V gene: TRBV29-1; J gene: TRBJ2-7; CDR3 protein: CSVENRGGLTGEQYF
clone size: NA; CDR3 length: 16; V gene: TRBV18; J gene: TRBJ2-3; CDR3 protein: CASSPGAGAYTDTQYF
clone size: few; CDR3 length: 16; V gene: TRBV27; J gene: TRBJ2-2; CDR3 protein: CASSLEGTGGSGELFF
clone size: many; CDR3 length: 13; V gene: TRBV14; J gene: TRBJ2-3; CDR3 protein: CASSQDLTDTQYF
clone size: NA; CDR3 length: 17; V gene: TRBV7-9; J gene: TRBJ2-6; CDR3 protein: CASSLPVGGAGANILTF
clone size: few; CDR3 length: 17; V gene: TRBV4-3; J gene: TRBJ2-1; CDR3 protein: CASSHAGLAESYNEQFF
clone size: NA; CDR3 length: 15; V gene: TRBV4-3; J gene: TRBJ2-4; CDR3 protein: CASSQDGLAKNIRYF
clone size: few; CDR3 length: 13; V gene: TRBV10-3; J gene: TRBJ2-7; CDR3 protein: CAISRDSAYEQYF
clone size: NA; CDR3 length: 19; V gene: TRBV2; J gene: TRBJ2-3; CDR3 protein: CASSERTANSGASTDTQYF
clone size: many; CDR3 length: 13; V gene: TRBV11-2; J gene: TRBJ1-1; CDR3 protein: CASSFPPNTEAFF
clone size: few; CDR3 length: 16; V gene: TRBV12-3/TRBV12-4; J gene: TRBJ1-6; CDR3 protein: CASSTSDGPYNSPLRF
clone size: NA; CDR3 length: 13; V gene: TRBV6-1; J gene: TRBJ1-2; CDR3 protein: CASNQEAAGGYTF
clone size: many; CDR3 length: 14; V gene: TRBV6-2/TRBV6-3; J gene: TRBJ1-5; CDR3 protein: CASSYNGGDQPQHF
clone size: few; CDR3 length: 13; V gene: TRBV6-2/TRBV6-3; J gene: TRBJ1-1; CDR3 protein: CAGTTRLNTEAFF
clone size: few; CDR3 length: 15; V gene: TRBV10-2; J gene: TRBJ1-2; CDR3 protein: CASSESKGQIYGYTF
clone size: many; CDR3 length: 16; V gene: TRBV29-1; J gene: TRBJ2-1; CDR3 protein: CSVLQPSPSSYNEQFF
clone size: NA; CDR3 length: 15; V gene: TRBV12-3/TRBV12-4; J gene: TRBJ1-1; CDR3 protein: CASSLGGGVNTEAFF